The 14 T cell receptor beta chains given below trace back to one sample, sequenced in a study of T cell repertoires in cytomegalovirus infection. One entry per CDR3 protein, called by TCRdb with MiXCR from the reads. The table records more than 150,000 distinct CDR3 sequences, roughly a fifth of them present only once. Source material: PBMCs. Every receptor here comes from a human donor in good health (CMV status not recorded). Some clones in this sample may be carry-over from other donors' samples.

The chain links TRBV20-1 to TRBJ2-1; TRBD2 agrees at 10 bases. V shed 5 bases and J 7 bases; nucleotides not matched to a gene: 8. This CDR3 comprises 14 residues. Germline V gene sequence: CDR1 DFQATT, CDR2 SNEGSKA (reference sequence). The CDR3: CSAPQGLARNEQFF. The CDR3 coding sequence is TGCAGTGCTCCCCAGGGACTAGCGCGGAATGAGCAGTTCTTC.

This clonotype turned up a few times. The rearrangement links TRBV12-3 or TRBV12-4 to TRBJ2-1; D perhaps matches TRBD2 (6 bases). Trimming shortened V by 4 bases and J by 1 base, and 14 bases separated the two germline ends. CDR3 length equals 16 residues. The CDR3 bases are TGTGCCAGCAGTTCCAAGGAAGCGGGTTCCTACAATGAGCAGTTCTTC. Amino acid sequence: CASSSKEAGSYNEQFF.

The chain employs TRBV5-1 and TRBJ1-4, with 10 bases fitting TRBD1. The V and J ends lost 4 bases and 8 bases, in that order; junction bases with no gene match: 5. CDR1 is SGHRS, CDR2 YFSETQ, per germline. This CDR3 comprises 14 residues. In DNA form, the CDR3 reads TGCGCCAGCAGCCCGGGGACAGGGGACGAAAAACTGTTTTTT. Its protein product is CASSPGTGDEKLFF.

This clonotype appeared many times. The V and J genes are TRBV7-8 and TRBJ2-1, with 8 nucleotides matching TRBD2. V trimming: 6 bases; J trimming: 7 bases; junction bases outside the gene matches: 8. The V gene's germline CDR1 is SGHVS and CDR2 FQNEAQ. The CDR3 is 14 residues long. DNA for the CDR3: TGTGCCAGCAGGCCCGGGGGGGCAAGAAATGAGCAGTTCTTC. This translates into CASRPGGARNEQFF.

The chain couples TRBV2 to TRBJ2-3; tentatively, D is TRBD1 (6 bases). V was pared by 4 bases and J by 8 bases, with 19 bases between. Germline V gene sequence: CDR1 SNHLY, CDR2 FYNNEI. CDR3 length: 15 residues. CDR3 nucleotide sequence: TGTGCCAGCAGTGTTGATACAGGGATGTCGGTTACGCAGTATTTT. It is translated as CASSVDTGMSVTQYF.

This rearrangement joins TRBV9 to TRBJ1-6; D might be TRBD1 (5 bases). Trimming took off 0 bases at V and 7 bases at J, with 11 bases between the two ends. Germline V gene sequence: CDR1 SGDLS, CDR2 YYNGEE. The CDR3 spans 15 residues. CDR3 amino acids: CASSVVGRQNSPLHF. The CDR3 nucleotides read TGTGCCAGCAGCGTAGTGGGACGGCAGAATTCACCCCTCCACTTT.

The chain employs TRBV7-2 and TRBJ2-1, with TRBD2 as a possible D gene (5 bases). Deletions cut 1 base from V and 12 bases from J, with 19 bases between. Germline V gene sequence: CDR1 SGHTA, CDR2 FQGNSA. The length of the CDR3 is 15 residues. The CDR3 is CASSLVTGGPSVQFF. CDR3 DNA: TGTGCCAGCAGCTTAGTCACGGGCGGGCCTTCAGTGCAGTTCTTC. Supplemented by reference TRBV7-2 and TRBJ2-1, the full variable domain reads GAGVSQSPSNKVTEKGKDVELRCDPISGHTALYWYRQSLGQGLEFLIYFQGNSAPDKSGLPSDRFSAERTGGSVSTLTIQRTQQEDSAVYLCASSLVTGGPSVQFFGPGTRLTVL.

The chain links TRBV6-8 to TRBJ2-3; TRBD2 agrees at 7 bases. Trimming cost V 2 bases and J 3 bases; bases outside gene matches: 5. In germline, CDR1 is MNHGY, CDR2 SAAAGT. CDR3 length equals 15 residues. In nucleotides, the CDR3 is TGTGCCAGCAGTTACGAGAGCGGGGTAACAGATACGCAGTATTTT. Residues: CASSYESGVTDTQYF.

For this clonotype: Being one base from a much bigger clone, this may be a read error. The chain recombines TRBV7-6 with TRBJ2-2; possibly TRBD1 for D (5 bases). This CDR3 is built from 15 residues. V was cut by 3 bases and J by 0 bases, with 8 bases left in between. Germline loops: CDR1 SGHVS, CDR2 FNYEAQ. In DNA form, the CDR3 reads TGTGCCAGCAGCTTGTGGGGCACGAACACCGGGGAGCTGTTTTTT. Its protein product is CASSLWGTNTGELFF.

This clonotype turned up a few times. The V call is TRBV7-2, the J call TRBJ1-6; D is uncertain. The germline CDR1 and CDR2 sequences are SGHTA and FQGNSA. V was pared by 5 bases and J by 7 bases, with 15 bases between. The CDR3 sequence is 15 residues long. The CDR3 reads CASSPAEVGNSPLHF. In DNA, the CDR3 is TGTGCCAGCAGCCCTGCGGAGGTTGGAAATTCACCCCTCCACTTT.

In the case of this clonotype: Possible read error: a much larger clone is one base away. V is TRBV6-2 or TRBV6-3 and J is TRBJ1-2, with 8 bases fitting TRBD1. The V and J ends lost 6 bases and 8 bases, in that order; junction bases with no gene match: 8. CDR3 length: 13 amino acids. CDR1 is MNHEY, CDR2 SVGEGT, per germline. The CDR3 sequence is CASSPDRVSGYTF. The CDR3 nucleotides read TGTGCCAGCAGCCCGGACAGGGTGAGCGGCTACACCTTC.

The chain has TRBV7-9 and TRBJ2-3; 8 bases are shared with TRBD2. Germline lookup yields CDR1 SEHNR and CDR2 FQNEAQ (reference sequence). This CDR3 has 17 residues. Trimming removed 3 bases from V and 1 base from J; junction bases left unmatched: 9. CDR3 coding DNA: TGTGCCAGCAGCTTTAATTTTCGAGCGGGGGGCACAGATACGCAGTATTTT. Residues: CASSFNFRAGGTDTQYF.

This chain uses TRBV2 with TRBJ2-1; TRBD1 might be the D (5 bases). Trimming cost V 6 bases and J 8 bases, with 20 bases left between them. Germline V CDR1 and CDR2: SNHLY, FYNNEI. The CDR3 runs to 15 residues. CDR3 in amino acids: CASRALGRRSYEQFF. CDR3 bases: TGTGCCAGCAGGGCATTGGGGCGCCGCTCGTATGAGCAGTTCTTC.

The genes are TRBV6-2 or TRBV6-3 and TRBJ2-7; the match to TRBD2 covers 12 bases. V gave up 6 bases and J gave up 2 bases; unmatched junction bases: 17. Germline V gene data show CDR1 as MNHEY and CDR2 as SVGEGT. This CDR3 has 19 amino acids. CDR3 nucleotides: TGTGCCAGCAGACCCATGACTAGCGGGAGAGGACTCAGGACCTACGAGCAGTACTTC. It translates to CASRPMTSGRGLRTYEQYF.